This TCR beta chain was captured in a study of cytomegalovirus exposure and HLA in healthy donors. The overall study: Earlier sequencing of about 200 million T cells yielded 100 million to 120 million unique TCR beta sequences.

The CDR3 consists of 15 residues. General study points: Most of the TCR beta V segments (in an earlier analysis) were productive either about 87% or about 30% of the time. The study designated roughly 160 TCR beta chains cytomegalovirus-associated. Excluded: some indistinguishable V segments such as TRBV6-2 and TRBV6-3.

60 Vbeta and 13 Jbeta primers were used in PCR. Using immunoSEQ multiplex PCR, the repertoire was profiled, and TCRdb retains in-frame clones only, with some absent. The table records 170,000 or so clones, approximately 80% of them present only once. Concerning this clone: The antigen is unknown.

This sequence originates from a middle-aged man in good health and CMV-seropositive. The chain employs TRBV21-1 and TRBJ2-7; whether TRBD1, the table's D call, matches the DNA was not checked. TRBV21-1 represents a pseudogene. The sample was PBMCs. CDR3 DNA sequence: TGTGCCAGCAGCAAACGGCGGACAGGGCTCGGCGAGCAGTACGTC. Translation: CASSKRRTGLGEQYV.